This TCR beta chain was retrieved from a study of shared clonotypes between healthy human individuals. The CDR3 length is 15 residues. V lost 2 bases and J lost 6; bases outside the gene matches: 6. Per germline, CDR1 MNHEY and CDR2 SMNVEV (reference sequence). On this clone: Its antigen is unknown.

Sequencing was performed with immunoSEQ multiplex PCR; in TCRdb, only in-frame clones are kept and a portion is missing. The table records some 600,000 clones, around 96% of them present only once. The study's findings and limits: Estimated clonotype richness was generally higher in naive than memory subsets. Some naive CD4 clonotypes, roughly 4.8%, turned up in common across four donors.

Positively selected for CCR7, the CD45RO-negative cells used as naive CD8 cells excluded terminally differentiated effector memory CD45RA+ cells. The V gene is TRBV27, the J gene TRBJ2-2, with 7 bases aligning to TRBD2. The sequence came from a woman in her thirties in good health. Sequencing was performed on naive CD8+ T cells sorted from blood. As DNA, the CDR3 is TGTGCCAGCAGTTTAGGCCCAGGGAGGGCCGGGGAGCTGTTTTTT. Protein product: CASSLGPGRAGELFF.